This entry features one T cell receptor (beta chain) sequence. No cognate antigen has been identified for it. One end of the junction is discordant with germline, which a read error may explain. With the read ending 3 residues before the CDR3 end, the germline J gene is used to fill in that end. The germline V gene gives CDR1 as LGHNA and CDR2 as YNFKEQ. The CDR3 runs 16 amino acids, cysteine and phenylalanine included. Of the CDR3's DNA, 39 bases were read; they are in frame from base 1. The sample belongs to a study of T cells in women clearing cervical HPV infection (dated by TCRdb to between 2018 and 2020). About the study as a whole: The cases were some 25 women with histologically confirmed HPV16-related CIN3 or worse, and 2 of these cases were invasive cancers. Because only a few women had HLA typing data, the possibility that HLA type acted as a confounder could not be ruled out. A median age of nearly 35 years was observed in cases versus roughly 38 in controls, and no significant differences in baseline characteristics were found. In the parent cohort, 9,500 to 13,000 women aged 18 or older were enrolled in Guanacaste, Costa Rica, during 1993 to 1994 and then followed for less than nine years. Cases and controls were matched on year of sample collection and on age within five years. For cases, a median interval of about 150 days, with an interquartile range of roughly 80 to 210 days, was observed between lesion detection and blood sampling. As quality controls, five blinded duplicates were added to each group, bringing the total to roughly 60 samples made up of some 50 participants and about ten replicates. Blood from cases was collected at the visit at which the lesion was first identified, whereas blood from controls was collected once infection was no longer detected. This exploratory proof-of-principle case-control study, nested within the Guanacaste HPV Natural History Study in Costa Rica, compared TCR repertoires among women with different cervical HPV16 outcomes. The roughly 23 controls were women who cleared a single incident HPV16 infection within 12 months without developing precancer or cancer. Findings and caveats that apply to the study as a whole: Cases had lower TRBV6-7 relative abundance than controls (approximately 0.11% versus 0.16%; Bonferroni P = 0.0008). By combining richness with V gene abundances, random forest classifiers separated cases from controls with an estimated AUC of about 0.83. Because T-cell numbers per sample were unknown, differences in richness could reflect varying T-cell content rather than repertoire biology. Significantly higher TCR repertoire richness was observed in CIN3+ cases than in controls across sequencing depths, whereas no difference in evenness was found. Because of the cross-sectional design, the study could not determine whether the associations came before infection or resulted from infection, and neither effector/memory subsets nor HPV-specific T cells were isolated.

The immunoSEQ assay used multiplex PCR to amplify TCR beta CDR3 regions from an average of approximately 1,200 ng of genomic DNA per sample. To correct primer bias, the assay used a complete synthetic TCR repertoire to set an amplification baseline. The amplicons were sequenced using the Illumina platform. In the authors' own workflow: Sequences were error-corrected by clustering with frequency ratios and a modified nearest-neighbor algorithm, then analyzed in the immunoSEQ Analyzer with IMGT gene definitions. At each rarefaction depth, TCR richness and evenness were averaged across 20 rarefaction repeats, and any sample with fewer sequences than the depth was left out. Wilcoxon rank sum tests with FDR correction were used to compare relative abundances of V, D and J genes between the groups. An intraclass correlation of just under 96% for TCR richness and an average of roughly 83% across approximately 63 gene segments were obtained from the blinded duplicates. This is the immuneACCESS table as TCRdb keeps it, with only in-frame sequences that have V and J called. A part of the clones is gone; compared with another copy, unresolved V genes explain less than half, and the rest is unexplained. The DNA gave D and trimming, while V, J and clone size come from that table. This sample's table carries over 30,000 clones. Under 8.5% of the sample rests with the top ten.

Every participant had a single incident cervical HPV16 infection, and prevalent HPV16 infections were excluded. Cervical HPV DNA was detected by MY09/MY11 PCR, and genotyping was performed by dot-blot hybridization. Under 19 mL of heparinized blood were centrifuged, and the buffy coat was aliquoted, frozen at -30°C, then stored at -80°C. QIAGEN kits were used to extract genomic DNA from the buffy coat specimens. This receptor was obtained from a woman between 18 and 69 years old with a cervical HPV16 infection that either progressed to CIN3+ or cleared (not recorded which). The sample comprised blood buffy coat. The sequence joins TRBV4-2 to TRBJ1-3, and perhaps TRBD1 as D gene, on 6 matching bases. Here the CDR3 is given as CASSQDLRQAGNTIYF. The covered CDR3 bases are TGCGCCAGCAGCCAAGATCTTCGACAGGCTGGAAACACC.